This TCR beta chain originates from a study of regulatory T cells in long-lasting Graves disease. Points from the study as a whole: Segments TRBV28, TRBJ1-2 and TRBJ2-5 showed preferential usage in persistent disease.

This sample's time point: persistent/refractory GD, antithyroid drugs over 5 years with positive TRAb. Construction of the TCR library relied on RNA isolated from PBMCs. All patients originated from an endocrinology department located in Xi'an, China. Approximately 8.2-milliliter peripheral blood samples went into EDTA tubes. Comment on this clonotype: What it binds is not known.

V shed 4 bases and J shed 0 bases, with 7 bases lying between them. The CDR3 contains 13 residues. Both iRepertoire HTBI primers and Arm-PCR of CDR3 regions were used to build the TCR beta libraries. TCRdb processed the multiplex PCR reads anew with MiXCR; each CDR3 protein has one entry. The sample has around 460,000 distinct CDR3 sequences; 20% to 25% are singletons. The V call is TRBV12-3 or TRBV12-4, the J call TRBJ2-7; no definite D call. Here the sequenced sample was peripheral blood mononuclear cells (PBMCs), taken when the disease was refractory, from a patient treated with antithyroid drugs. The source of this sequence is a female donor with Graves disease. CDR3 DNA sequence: TGTGCCAGCAGTTGGTCAGTCTCCTACGAGCAGTACTTC. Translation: CASSWSVSYEQYF.